These T cell receptor beta chains were read from a single sample in a study of beta chain features in type 1 diabetes. This table comes from immunoSEQ multiplex PCR, and its TCRdb copy is limited to in-frame clones, with some not included. The table shows about 150,000 clones, with around 13% occurring only once. Sequenced material: central memory CD4+ T cells from blood. The origin of the receptors is a young man with type 1 diabetes. CDR3s include the opening cysteine and the closing phenylalanine or tryptophan. A D gene is named only where the DNA matches it firmly. Rows give clone size only sometimes, using once, few, many, or a class for an expanded clone.

clone size	V gene	J gene	D gene	CDR3 protein	CDR3 DNA
-	TRBV2	TRBJ2-6	-	CASSEGYGSGANVLTF	TGTGCCAGCAGTGAAGGGTACGGCTCTGGGGCCAACGTCCTGACTTTC
-	TRBV6-5	TRBJ2-1	TRBD2	CASTLAGGPSEQFF	TGTGCCAGCACCCTGGCGGGGGGGCCCAGTGAGCAGTTCTTC
-	TRBV9	TRBJ1-2	-	CASSAGDGPYGYTF	TGTGCCAGCAGCGCAGGGGACGGACCCTATGGCTACACCTTC
many	TRBV30	TRBJ1-2	TRBD1	CAWSRNRGHGYGYTF	TGTGCCTGGAGTAGAAACAGGGGGCACGGCTATGGCTACACCTTC
-	TRBV28	TRBJ2-5	-	CASSNPTAPQTQYF	TGTGCCAGCAGTAACCCGACAGCCCCACAGACCCAGTACTTC
-	TRBV6-6	TRBJ1-5	-	CASRDSGYQPQHF	TGTGCCAGCAGGGACAGCGGATATCAGCCCCAGCATTTT
-	TRBV28	TRBJ1-1	TRBD1	CASSGLQGAGTEAFF	TGTGCCAGCAGTGGACTACAGGGGGCGGGCACTGAAGCTTTCTTT
few	TRBV19	TRBJ1-1	-	CASSIEGVMNTEAFF	TGTGCCAGTAGTATAGAGGGAGTCATGAACACTGAAGCTTTCTTT
-	TRBV10-2	TRBJ2-2	-	CASSKLYGELFF	TGCGCCAGCAGTAAACTTTACGGGGAGCTGTTTTTT
-	TRBV7-8	TRBJ1-4	-	CASSFAGPGEKLFF	TGTGCCAGCAGCTTCGCCGGACCCGGTGAAAAACTGTTTTTT
-	TRBV5-1	TRBJ2-2	TRBD1	CASTPPSTGDTGELFF	TGCGCCAGCACCCCCCCGTCGACAGGGGACACCGGGGAGCTGTTTTTT
-	TRBV7-2	TRBJ2-3	-	CASSFVGTDTQYF	TGTGCCAGCAGCTTTGTAGGTACAGATACGCAGTATTTT
-	TRBV7-7	TRBJ2-1	TRBD1	CASSTQGQGQNEQFF	TGTGCTAGCAGCACACAGGGACAGGGGCAAAATGAGCAGTTCTTC
-	TRBV30	TRBJ1-2	-	CAWRQRAYGYTF	TGTGCCTGGAGGCAGAGGGCCTATGGCTACACCTTC
-	TRBV30	TRBJ2-5	TRBD2	CAWSNSGGAETQYF	TGTGCCTGGAGTAATAGCGGGGGGGCCGAGACCCAGTACTTC
-	TRBV11-3	TRBJ2-5	-	CASSLPPGGGLQETQYF	TGTGCCAGCAGCTTACCCCCGGGGGGCGGCCTCCAAGAGACCCAGTACTTC
few	TRBV5-4	TRBJ2-3	TRBD1	CASSLRDRGRTGTDTQYF	TGTGCCAGCAGCTTACGGGACAGGGGGCGCACGGGCACAGATACGCAGTATTTT
few	TRBV4-2	TRBJ2-7	TRBD2	CASSPGLAASSYEQYF	TGTGCCAGCAGCCCGGGACTAGCGGCCTCCTCCTACGAGCAGTACTTC
-	TRBV15	TRBJ2-5	TRBD2	CATSGGRVGETQYF	TGTGCCACCAGCGGAGGGAGGGTAGGAGAGACCCAGTACTTC
many	TRBV2	TRBJ2-2	-	CASSGRNGELFF	TGTGCCAGCAGTGGACGAAACGGGGAGCTGTTTTTT